This T cell receptor beta chain comes out of a study of cytomegalovirus exposure and HLA in healthy donors. The study's findings and limits: The study listed about 150 cytomegalovirus-associated TCR beta chains.

As concerns this clone: What it binds is not known.

The germline gives CDR1 LNHNV, CDR2 YYDKDF (reference sequence). The CDR3 loop spans 15 amino acids. V lost 3 bases to trimming and J lost 2 bases; unmatched junction nucleotides: 4. The PCR used 60 Vbeta and 13 Jbeta primers. Sequenced by immunoSEQ multiplex PCR; TCRdb stores in-frame clones only, minus some. The sample includes 120,000 to 150,000 clones. The TCR originated in a woman between 45 and 65 years old in good health and CMV-seronegative. Sequencing used PBMCs. V usage is TRBV15 and J usage is TRBJ2-1; 7 nucleotides line up with TRBD1. CDR3 DNA sequence: TGTGCCACCAGCAGCTTAGGGGGCGCCTACAATGAGCAGTTCTTC. Its protein product is CATSSLGGAYNEQFF.